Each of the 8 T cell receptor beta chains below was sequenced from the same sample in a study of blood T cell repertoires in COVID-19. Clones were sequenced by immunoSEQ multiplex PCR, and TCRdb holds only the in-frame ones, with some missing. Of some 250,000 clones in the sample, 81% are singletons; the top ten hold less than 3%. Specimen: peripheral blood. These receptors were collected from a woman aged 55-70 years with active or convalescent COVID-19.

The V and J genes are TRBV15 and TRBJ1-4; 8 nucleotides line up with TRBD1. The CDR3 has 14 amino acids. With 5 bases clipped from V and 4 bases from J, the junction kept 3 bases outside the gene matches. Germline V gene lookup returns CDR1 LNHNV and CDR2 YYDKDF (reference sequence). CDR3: CATSLDRGNEKLFF. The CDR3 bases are TGTGCCACCAGCCTAGACAGGGGTAATGAAAAACTGTTTTTT.

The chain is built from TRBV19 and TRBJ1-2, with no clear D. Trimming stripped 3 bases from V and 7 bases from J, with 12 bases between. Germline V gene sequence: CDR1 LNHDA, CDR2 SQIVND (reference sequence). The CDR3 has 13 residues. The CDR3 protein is CASSIYSGGGYTF. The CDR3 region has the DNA TGTGCCAGTAGTATTTACTCCGGAGGTGGCTACACCTTC.

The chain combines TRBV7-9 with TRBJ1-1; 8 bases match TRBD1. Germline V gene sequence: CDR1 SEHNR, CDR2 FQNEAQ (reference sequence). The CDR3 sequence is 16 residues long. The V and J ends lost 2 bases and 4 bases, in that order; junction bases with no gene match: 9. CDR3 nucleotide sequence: TGTGCCAGCAGCTTAAGTGGACAGGGTCTTGTCACTGAAGCTTTCTTT. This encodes CASSLSGQGLVTEAFF.

Here the CDR3 reads CASSARLAYNRNNEQFF. CDR3 DNA: TGTGCCAGCAGCGCCAGACTAGCGTATAATCGTAACAATGAGCAGTTCTTC. V usage is TRBV7-3 and J usage is TRBJ2-1; 8 positions match TRBD2. The CDR3 runs to 17 residues. V lost 5 bases, J lost 5 bases, and 14 bases stayed unmatched. Germline V CDR1 and CDR2: SGHTA, FQGTGA.

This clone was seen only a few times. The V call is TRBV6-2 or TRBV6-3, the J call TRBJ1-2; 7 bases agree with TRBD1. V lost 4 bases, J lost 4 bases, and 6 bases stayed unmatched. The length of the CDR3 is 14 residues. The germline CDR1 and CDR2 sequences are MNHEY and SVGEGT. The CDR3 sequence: CASSSMTGSYGYTF. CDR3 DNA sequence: TGTGCCAGCAGTTCTATGACAGGGTCCTATGGCTACACCTTC.

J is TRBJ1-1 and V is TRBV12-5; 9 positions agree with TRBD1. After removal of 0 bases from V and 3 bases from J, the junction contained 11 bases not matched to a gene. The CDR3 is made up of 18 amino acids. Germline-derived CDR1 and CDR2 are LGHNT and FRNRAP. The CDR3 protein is CASGLVHGTGSWDTEAFF. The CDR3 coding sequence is TGTGCTAGTGGTTTGGTACACGGGACAGGGAGTTGGGACACTGAAGCTTTCTTT. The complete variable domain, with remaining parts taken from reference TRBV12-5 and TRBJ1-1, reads DARVTQTPRHKVTEMGQEVTMRCQPILGHNTVFWYRQTMMQGLELLAYFRNRAPLDDSGMPKDRFSAEMPDATLATLKIQPSEPRDSAVYFCASGLVHGTGSWDTEAFFGQGTRLTVV.

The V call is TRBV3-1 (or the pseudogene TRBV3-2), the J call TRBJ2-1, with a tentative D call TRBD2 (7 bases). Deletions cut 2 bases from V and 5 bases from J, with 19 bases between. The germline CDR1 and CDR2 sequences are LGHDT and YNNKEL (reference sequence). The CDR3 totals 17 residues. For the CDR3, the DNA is TGTGCCAGCAGCCAACCTCGGGGGGCGCCGGCACACAATGAGCAGTTCTTC. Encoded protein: CASSQPRGAPAHNEQFF.

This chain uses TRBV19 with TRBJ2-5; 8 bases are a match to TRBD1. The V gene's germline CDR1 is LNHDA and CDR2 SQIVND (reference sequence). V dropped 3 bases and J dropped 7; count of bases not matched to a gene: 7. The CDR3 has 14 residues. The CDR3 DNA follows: TGTGCCAGTAGTATGGACAGGGATTCGGGGACCCAGTACTTC. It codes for CASSMDRDSGTQYF. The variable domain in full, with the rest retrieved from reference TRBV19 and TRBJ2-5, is DGGITQSPKYLFRKEGQNVTLSCEQNLNHDAMYWYRQDPGQGLRLIYYSQIVNDFQKGDIAEGYSVSREKKESFPLTVTSAQKNPTAFYLCASSMDRDSGTQYFGPGTRLLVL.